This TCR beta chain was recorded in a study of cytomegalovirus exposure and HLA in healthy donors. Overall study results and limits: The likely explanation for a cluster of highly shared sequence variants was sequencing artifact.

Details on this clone: The antigen remains undetermined.

With 5 bases clipped from V and 4 bases from J, the junction kept 7 bases outside the gene matches. The CDR3 totals 14 residues. The germline V gene has CDR1 MNHEY and CDR2 SVGAGI. The PCR contained 60 Vbeta and 13 Jbeta primers. The protocol was immunoSEQ multiplex PCR, while the TCRdb copy is restricted to in-frame clones and leaves out a portion. The profile shows 160,000 or so clones, approximately 78% of them singletons. The sample comprised PBMCs. This rearrangement joins TRBV6-5 to TRBJ1-2; 7 bases fit TRBD1. The source is a male donor in good health and CMV-seropositive. CDR3 sequence reads: CASSQDRVGYGYTF. DNA of the CDR3: TGTGCCAGCAGTCAAGACAGGGTGGGCTATGGCTACACCTTC.